This T cell receptor beta chain was identified during a study of early T cells in non-severe SARS-CoV-2 infection. Unique molecular identifiers tagged individual cDNA molecules. Using its own MiXCR run on the 5' RACE reads, TCRdb lists one record per CDR3 protein. Here the sample spans roughly 64,000 distinct CDR3 sequences, 11% being singletons. The germline V gene has CDR1 SNHLY and CDR2 FYNNEI. V was pared by 6 bases and J by 0 bases, with 11 bases between. The CDR3 length is 14 residues. V gene TRBV2 combines with J gene TRBJ1-1; D unclear. The sequences come from whole blood, collected at baseline. The sequence came from an adult who was a healthcare worker with PCR-confirmed SARS-CoV-2 infection or an uninfected control (not recorded which). The CDR3 protein is CASSPELLNTEAFF. CDR3 DNA sequence: TGTGCCAGCAGCCCCGAACTTTTGAACACTGAAGCTTTCTTT.